The rows below give T cell receptor beta chains drawn from one sample of a study of cytomegalovirus exposure and HLA in healthy donors. Generated by immunoSEQ multiplex PCR, the TCRdb table keeps only in-frame clones and is missing some. Of 130,000 or so clones listed, around 67% were seen once; the top ten hold approximately 2.1%. Sequencing was done on a sample of PBMCs. The receptors originated from a woman in her thirties or forties in good health and CMV-seropositive. The CDR3 runs from the conserved cysteine through the conserved F or W. Each record gives: J gene, D gene, V gene, clone size, CDR3 DNA, CDR3 protein. The D gene is left open where the match is weak. Some rows have no size entry. The others give once, few or many, or a class for an expanded clone.

>TRBJ2-2|NA|TRBV2|NA
TGTGCCAGCAGTTACAGGGGAGGAACCGGGGAGCTGTTTTTT
CASSYRGGTGELFF
>TRBJ2-5|TRBD1|TRBV29-1|NA
TGCAGCGCTTTGGACAGGGGCGAGACCCAGTACTTC
CSALDRGETQYF
>TRBJ2-3|NA|TRBV7-2|NA
TGTGCCAGCAGCTTAGCGGGAGTACTTGTAGATACGCAGTATTTT
CASSLAGVLVDTQYF
>TRBJ2-7|NA|TRBV23-1|NA
TGCGCCAGCGATACCGGACAGTGCTACGAGCAGTACTTC
CASDTGQCYEQYF
>TRBJ2-1|NA|TRBV29-1|NA
TGCAGCGTTGAAGAGTGGGAGTACGGCTACAATGAGCAGTTCTTC
CSVEEWEYGYNEQFF
>TRBJ1-5|NA|TRBV19|NA
TGCGCCAGTAGTATATCGGCAGGGGCTCAGCCCCAGCATTTT
CASSISAGAQPQHF
>TRBJ1-1|NA|TRBV18|NA
TGTGCCAGCTCACCGAACATGGTGGCGGGCGGGGGCACTGAAGCTTTCTTT
CASSPNMVAGGGTEAFF
>TRBJ1-1|NA|TRBV29-1|few
TGCAGCGTTGAAGACAGGGGGAACACTGAAGCTTTCTTT
CSVEDRGNTEAFF
>TRBJ1-5|NA|TRBV19|NA
TGTGCCAGTAAGGGCCCGGCGGGAGGGGGTCATCAGCCCCAGCATTTT
CASKGPAGGGHQPQHF
>TRBJ1-2|TRBD1|TRBV11-2|few
TGTGCCAGCAGCTTAGGGGGACAGGGCTATGGCTACACCTTC
CASSLGGQGYGYTF
>TRBJ2-2|TRBD2|TRBV9|NA
TGTGCCAGCAGCGGAAACACGGGGGGTTCGAACACCGGGGAGCTGTTTTTT
CASSGNTGGSNTGELFF
>TRBJ2-3|NA|TRBV19|NA
TGTGCCAGTAGTATTGGCTCCGGGAACACAGATACGCAGTATTTT
CASSIGSGNTDTQYF
>TRBJ2-1|TRBD2|TRBV29-1|once
TGCAGCGTTGAGTGGGCTAGCGGGAGTAGCTCCTACAATGAGCAGTTCTTC
CSVEWASGSSSYNEQFF
>TRBJ1-2|NA|TRBV7-9|NA
TGTGCCAGCACCGTTCTGGGAACCTTACCCGAGGGAGCCACCTTC
CASTVLGTLPEGATF
>TRBJ1-1|NA|TRBV29-1|once
TGCAGCCTAAAGTGGGGTAGGGACAAAGCTTTCTTT
CSLKWGRDKAFF
>TRBJ2-7|TRBD1|TRBV29-1|NA
TGCAGCGCTGGACAGGGGGCCAGCCTATCCTACGAGCAGTACTTC
CSAGQGASLSYEQYF
>TRBJ1-4|NA|TRBV5-1|NA
TGCGCCAGCAGCCCCGCGGGACGGAATACCGAAAAACTGTTTTTT
CASSPAGRNTEKLFF
>TRBJ2-3|NA|TRBV6-6|NA
TGTGCCAGCAGTTACTCAGGGATCGGGGGCACAGATACGCAGTATTTT
CASSYSGIGGTDTQYF
>TRBJ1-6|NA|TRBV19|NA
TGTGCCAGTACCACAATAGGGGCGAGGAATTCACCCCTCCACTTT
CASTTIGARNSPLHF
>TRBJ1-1|NA|TRBV6-5|once
TGTGCCAGCAGTTACTCCTCAGGGGCTGAAGCTTTCTTT
CASSYSSGAEAFF
>TRBJ2-2|NA|TRBV6-4|once
TGTGCCAGCAGTGACTTTTCGGGTAAAGGGGAGCTGTTTTTT
CASSDFSGKGELFF
>TRBJ1-2|TRBD1|TRBV5-8|NA
TGTGCCAGCAGCTCGGGACAGGGGCTTAACTATGGCTACACCTTC
CASSSGQGLNYGYTF
>TRBJ1-4|NA|TRBV4-1|NA
TGCGCCAGCAGCCAAGGCTCACAGGGAGTCAGCTCACTGTTTTTT
CASSQGSQGVSSLFF
>TRBJ2-1|TRBD2|TRBV7-3|NA
TGTGCCAGCAGCTCTAGCCCGGGAGAGAGTAGCGGGGGCCCTTACAATGAGCAGTTCTTC
CASSSSPGESSGGPYNEQFF
>TRBJ2-7|TRBD1|TRBV5-6|NA
TGTGCCAGCAGCGTAACGGGACAGACGGGCGAGCAGTACTTC
CASSVTGQTGEQYF
>TRBJ2-7|TRBD2|TRBV28|NA
TGTGCCAGCACCCCCGGGGGTAGCGGGGGTATCGACGGGGAGCAGTACTTC
CASTPGGSGGIDGEQYF
>TRBJ1-2|TRBD1|TRBV4-2|NA
TGTGCCAGCAGCCAATTCGCCGGGACAGGCGTCTCCTATGGCTACACCTTC
CASSQFAGTGVSYGYTF